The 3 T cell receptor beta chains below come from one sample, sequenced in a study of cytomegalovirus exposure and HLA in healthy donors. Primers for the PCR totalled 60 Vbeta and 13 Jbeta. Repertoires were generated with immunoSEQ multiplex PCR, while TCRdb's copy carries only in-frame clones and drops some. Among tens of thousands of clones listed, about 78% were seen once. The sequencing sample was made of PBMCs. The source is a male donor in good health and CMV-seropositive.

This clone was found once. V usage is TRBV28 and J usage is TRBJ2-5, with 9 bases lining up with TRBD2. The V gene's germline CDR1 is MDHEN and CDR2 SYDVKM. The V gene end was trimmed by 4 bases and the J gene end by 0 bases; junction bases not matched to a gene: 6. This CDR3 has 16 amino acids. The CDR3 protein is CASSSGTSSHQETQYF. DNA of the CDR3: TGTGCCAGCAGTTCCGGGACTAGCAGCCACCAAGAGACCCAGTACTTC.

The CDR3 loop is CASRTGIGEKLFF. The CDR3 coding sequence is TGTGCCAGCAGGACAGGGATTGGTGAAAAACTGTTTTTT. The chain couples TRBV2 to TRBJ1-4; 7 bases map to TRBD1. CDR1 is SNHLY, CDR2 FYNNEI, per germline. Trimming at V came to 6 bases and at J to 7 bases, leaving 5 bases not matched to a gene. There are 13 residues in the CDR3.

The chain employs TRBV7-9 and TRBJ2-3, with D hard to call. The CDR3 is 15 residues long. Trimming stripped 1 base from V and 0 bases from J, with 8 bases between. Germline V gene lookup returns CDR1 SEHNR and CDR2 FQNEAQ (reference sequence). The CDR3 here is CASSLVRSSTDTQYF. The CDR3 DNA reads TGTGCCAGCAGCTTAGTTCGGTCGAGCACAGATACGCAGTATTTT.